One sample yielded the 10 T cell receptor beta chains listed below, sequenced in a study of blood T cell repertoires in COVID-19. Libraries were prepared by immunoSEQ multiplex PCR; TCRdb keeps only in-frame clonotypes and omits some of them. The sample has about 250,000 clones, roughly 90% seen once. Input material: peripheral blood. The source of these receptors is a woman between 40 and 55 years old who had recovered from COVID-19.

This chain connects TRBV7-2 to TRBJ2-7; 9 nucleotides match TRBD1. This CDR3 is built from 15 residues. V shed 4 bases, J shed 5 bases, and the junction held 9 bases outside the gene matches. From germline, CDR1 is SGHTA and CDR2 FQGNSA. CDR3 loop: CASSSSGTGSDEQYF. The CDR3 DNA is TGTGCCAGCAGCTCATCCGGGACAGGGTCCGACGAGCAGTACTTC. Full variable domain (outside the CDR3, taken from reference TRBV7-2 and TRBJ2-7): GAGVSQSPSNKVTEKGKDVELRCDPISGHTALYWYRQSLGQGLEFLIYFQGNSAPDKSGLPSDRFSAERTGGSVSTLTIQRTQQEDSAVYLCASSSSGTGSDEQYFGPGTRLTVT.

The chain combines TRBV19 with TRBJ2-5; 8 nucleotides agree with TRBD2. Per germline, CDR1 LNHDA and CDR2 SQIVND (reference sequence). With V trimmed by 4 bases and J by 2 bases, 0 bases remained unmatched. The CDR3 loop spans 13 amino acids. CDR3 sequence (DNA): TGTGCCAGTAGTAGCGGGAGGCAAGAGACCCAGTACTTC. It codes for CASSSGRQETQYF.

The chain employs TRBV6-5 and TRBJ2-7; 7 positions match TRBD1. Trimming cost V 7 bases and J 0 bases; bases outside gene matches: 6. Germline V gene sequence: CDR1 MNHEY, CDR2 SVGAGI. This CDR3 contains 14 residues. In DNA form, the CDR3 reads TGTGCCAGCAAGAGGGGACAGCTCTCCTACGAGCAGTACTTC. Residues: CASKRGQLSYEQYF.

The CDR3 nucleotides read TGTGCCAGCAGTTATAAACCGAACTACTACGAGCAGTACTTC. It specifies CASSYKPNYYEQYF. The chain employs TRBV6-2 or TRBV6-3 and TRBJ2-7; D unresolved. Deletions cut 3 bases from V and 3 bases from J, with 12 bases between. The CDR3 is 14 amino acids. The germline CDR1 and CDR2 sequences are MNHEY and SVGEGT.

J is TRBJ1-1 and V is TRBV30; 11 bases agree with TRBD1. This CDR3 comprises 16 residues. Germline V gives CDR1 GTSNPN, CDR2 SVGIG (reference sequence). V was pared by 0 bases and J by 1 base, with 4 bases of the junction left unmatched. This chain's CDR3 is CAWSVTGTGGNTEAFF. For the CDR3, the DNA is TGTGCCTGGAGTGTCACCGGGACAGGGGGGAACACTGAAGCTTTCTTT. The full variable domain, rest sourced from reference TRBV30 and TRBJ1-1, is SQTIHQWPATLVQPVGSPLSLECTVEGTSNPNLYWYRQAAGRGLQLLFYSVGIGQISSEVPQNLSASRPQDRQFILSSKKLLLSDSGFYLCAWSVTGTGGNTEAFFGQGTRLTVV.

This chain links TRBV28 with TRBJ2-7; the D gene is possibly TRBD2 (7 bases). Germline V gives CDR1 MDHEN, CDR2 SYDVKM. Between the trimmed V and J ends, which lost 2 bases and 8 bases, there was a span of 10 bases. The CDR3 loop spans 12 amino acids. This CDR3 reads CASSLLGGQQYF. The CDR3 bases are TGTGCCAGCAGTTTACTGGGGGGGCAGCAGTACTTC.

The genes are TRBV27 and TRBJ2-7; 11 bases match TRBD2. Germline V gene sequence: CDR1 MNHEY, CDR2 SMNVEV (reference sequence). Trimming cost V 8 bases and J 3 bases; bases outside gene matches: 18. The length of the CDR3 is 18 residues. This CDR3 is CASRLSRGELAGDYEQYF. The CDR3 bases are TGTGCCAGCCGCCTTTCACGGGGGGAACTAGCGGGAGACTACGAGCAGTACTTC.

Only a few counts were recorded for this clone. The chain joins TRBV7-3 to TRBJ2-3, with TRBD2 matching 7 bases. Germline CDR1 reads SGHTA; CDR2 reads FQGTGA. The CDR3 has 16 residues. Germline trimming cut 4 bases from V and 3 bases from J; bases unmatched to any gene: 10. CDR3 coding DNA: TGTGCCAGCAGCTCGGCCCCCGGGGGAGGGACAGATACGCAGTATTTT. It is translated as CASSSAPGGGTDTQYF.

V is TRBV5-5 and J is TRBJ2-1, with D possibly matching TRBD2 (6 bases). The V gene lost 1 base and the J gene lost 1 base, with 9 bases spanning the gap. CDR3 length equals 15 residues. Looked up from germline, CDR1 is SGHKS and CDR2 is YYEKEE (reference sequence). The CDR3 reads CASSLRGESYNEQFF. The CDR3, as DNA: TGTGCCAGCAGCTTGCGCGGGGAGTCCTACAATGAGCAGTTCTTC.

The table lists this clone with a count of one. V and J are TRBV19 and TRBJ2-7, with D possibly TRBD2 on 7 matching bases. CDR1 and CDR2 (germline): LNHDA, SQIVND (reference sequence). V shed 4 bases and J shed 3 bases, with 16 bases lying between them. CDR3 length equals 15 residues. CDR3 bases: TGTGCCAGTAGTAGGGAGGGGAGACAGGTCTACGAGCAGTACTTC. It specifies CASSREGRQVYEQYF.